A single sample gave rise to the 20 T cell receptor beta chains below, sequenced in a study of radiotherapy plus CTLA-4 blockade in lung cancer. The table came from immunoSEQ multiplex PCR; TCRdb's copy has only in-frame clones and leaves some out. The sample has 85,000 to 95,000 clones; around 84% are singletons. Specimen: peripheral blood, collected from a patient treated with radiotherapy plus ipilimumab. The receptor source for this set is a human donor with non-small cell lung cancer that progressed on radiotherapy plus ipilimumab.

This clone was observed a handful of times. V usage is TRBV5-6 and J usage is TRBJ1-1, with D possibly TRBD1 on 6 matching bases. CDR1 is SGHDT, CDR2 YYEEEE, per germline. The V gene lost 4 bases and the J gene lost 0 bases, with 19 bases spanning the gap. This CDR3 is built from 17 residues. The CDR3, as DNA: TGTGCCAGCAGCCAGGACAGCCGGGTAAGGCTGAACACTGAAGCTTTCTTT. It encodes CASSQDSRVRLNTEAFF.

This clone was seen repeatedly, ten times or more. The rearrangement links TRBV20-1 to TRBJ2-7, with no clear D. The CDR3 runs 11 residues. V lost 2 bases and J lost 1, with 3 bases in between. Germline V gene sequence: CDR1 DFQATT, CDR2 SNEGSKA (reference sequence). The CDR3 reads CSARQSYEQYV. In nucleotides, the CDR3 is TGCAGTGCTAGACAATCCTACGAGCAGTACGTC.

This chain connects TRBV19 to TRBJ1-2; no definite D call. From germline, CDR1 is LNHDA and CDR2 SQIVND (reference sequence). V dropped 3 bases and J dropped 8 bases, with 10 bases sitting between them. The CDR3 loop spans 12 amino acids. Here the CDR3 reads CASSMSLGGYTF. For the CDR3, the DNA is TGTGCCAGTAGTATGTCTTTGGGAGGCTACACCTTC.

The chain uses TRBV6-1 and TRBJ1-1; possibly TRBD1 for D (6 bases). The CDR3 has 14 residues. Germline assignment: CDR1 MNHNS and CDR2 SASEGT. The germline V and J ends were trimmed by 7 bases and 4 bases, with 16 bases remaining between them. DNA of the CDR3: TGTGCCAGCACCGAGGGGGGAGCGATCACTGAAGCTTTCTTT. Translating gives CASTEGGAITEAFF.

The chain employs TRBV6-1 and TRBJ2-7; 8 bases match TRBD1. With 5 bases clipped from V and 4 bases from J, the junction kept 10 bases outside the gene matches. This CDR3 has 15 amino acids. CDR1 and CDR2 from the germline V gene are MNHNS and SASEGT. The CDR3 loop reads CASSQHDRGGYEQYV. CDR3 nucleotide sequence: TGTGCCAGCAGTCAACACGACAGGGGTGGGTACGAGCAGTACGTC.

J is TRBJ1-2 and V is TRBV29-1; D not resolved. CDR3 length: 12 amino acids. V lost 8 bases and J lost 0, with 10 bases in between. The germline gives CDR1 SQVTM, CDR2 ANQGSEA. In DNA, the CDR3 is TGCAGCAGCGGGGAAACTAACTATGGCTACACCTTC. This sequence encodes CSSGETNYGYTF.

The V and J genes are TRBV29-1 and TRBJ1-2; no clear D gene. CDR3 length: 11 amino acids. Trimming pared 6 bases from V and 5 bases from J, leaving 10 bases between. The germline gives CDR1 SQVTM, CDR2 ANQGSEA. The CDR3 nucleotides read TGCAGCGTAAACGGGGAGTATGGCTACACCTTC. This encodes CSVNGEYGYTF.

The rearrangement uses TRBV19 and TRBJ1-2; TRBD1 matches 9 bases. Germline CDR1 reads LNHDA; CDR2 reads SQIVND (reference sequence). The CDR3 totals 14 residues. With V trimmed by 5 bases and J by 8 bases, 9 bases remained unmatched. The CDR3 here is CASSPTGGDTGYTF. In DNA, the CDR3 is TGTGCCAGTAGTCCAACAGGGGGCGATACAGGCTACACCTTC. Variable domain in full (rest from reference TRBV19 and TRBJ1-2): DGGITQSPKYLFRKEGQNVTLSCEQNLNHDAMYWYRQDPGQGLRLIYYSQIVNDFQKGDIAEGYSVSREKKESFPLTVTSAQKNPTAFYLCASSPTGGDTGYTFGSGTRLTVV.

The DNA of the CDR3 is TGTGCCAGCAGCCAAGTAGAACTAGCGGGAGAACGAGAGACCCAGTACTTC. Protein sequence: CASSQVELAGERETQYF. The gene calls are TRBV4-2 and TRBJ2-5; 11 bases match TRBD2. CDR3 size: 17 residues. Germline-derived CDR1 and CDR2 are LGHNA and YNFKEQ. V was pared by 1 base and J by 4 bases, with 8 bases of the junction left unmatched.

CDR3 region: CAISEAEGLRETQYF. CDR3 sequence (DNA): TGTGCCATCAGTGAGGCGGAAGGGTTACGGGAGACCCAGTACTTC. The V call is TRBV10-3, the J call TRBJ2-5; no clear D gene. The germline V gene encodes CDR1 ENHRY and CDR2 SYGVKD. This CDR3 comprises 15 residues. V lost 2 bases and J lost 5, with 15 bases in between.

The chain recombines TRBV9 with TRBJ1-2; D possibly corresponds to TRBD1 (5 bases). The CDR3 consists of 14 residues. CDR1 SGDLS and CDR2 YYNGEE come from the germline V gene. V shed 4 bases and J shed 5 bases, with 15 bases lying between them. CDR3 bases: TGTGCCAGCAGCCTCGACGGCGGGGGGTATGGCTACACCTTC. Protein sequence: CASSLDGGGYGYTF.

This sequence joins TRBV6-1 and TRBJ2-7, with 12 bases that match TRBD2. The J segment lost 3 bases and the V segment lost 6 bases, leaving 6 bases of the junction unmatched. The CDR3 is made up of 15 amino acids. The germline CDR1 and CDR2 sequences are MNHNS and SASEGT. CDR3 sequence: CASSSRLAGVYEQYV. In DNA form, the CDR3 reads TGTGCCAGCAGCTCAAGACTAGCGGGAGTCTACGAGCAGTACGTC.

The chain is built from TRBV6-1 and TRBJ1-5; the D is unclear. V lost 6 bases, J lost 5 bases, and 5 bases lay in between. The CDR3 is 11 residues long. Looked up from germline, CDR1 is MNHNS and CDR2 is SASEGT. The CDR3 sequence: CASSRYQPQHF. CDR3 coding DNA: TGTGCCAGCAGCCGATATCAGCCCCAGCATTTT.

This clone showed up just once. The chain combines TRBV29-1 with TRBJ2-7; 7 nucleotides align to TRBD1. Trimming cost V 5 bases and J 3 bases; bases outside gene matches: 10. The CDR3 consists of 14 residues. Germline assignment: CDR1 SQVTM and CDR2 ANQGSEA. CDR3: CSVMGLTGFYEQYF. CDR3 DNA sequence: TGCAGCGTTATGGGATTGACAGGGTTCTACGAGCAGTACTTC.

The chain carries TRBV5-1 and TRBJ1-1; D is undetermined. V shed 1 base and J shed 1 base, with 11 bases lying between them. CDR3 length equals 15 residues. The germline gives CDR1 SGHRS, CDR2 YFSETQ. CDR3 in DNA: TGCGCCAGCAGCTTGTATCCAGGCCCGAACACTGAAGCTTTCTTT. It specifies CASSLYPGPNTEAFF.

V and J are TRBV11-2 and TRBJ2-5; TRBD1 matches 10 bases. V lost 5 bases and J lost 3; bases outside the gene matches: 6. From germline, CDR1 is SGHAT and CDR2 FQNNGV. The CDR3 contains 15 residues. This CDR3 reads CASSIRTGGEETQYF. The CDR3 DNA follows: TGTGCCAGCAGCATAAGGACAGGGGGTGAAGAGACCCAGTACTTC. The complete variable domain, with remaining parts taken from reference TRBV11-2 and TRBJ2-5, reads EAGVAQSPRYKIIEKRQSVAFWCNPISGHATLYWYQQILGQGPKLLIQFQNNGVVDDSQLPKDRFSAERLKGVDSTLKIQPAKLEDSAVYLCASSIRTGGEETQYFGPGTRLLVL.

This chain joins TRBV20-1 and TRBJ2-3; D is unclear. The CDR3 spans 11 residues. Trimming took 6 bases from V and 7 from J, leaving 11 bases between them. The germline V gene has CDR1 DFQATT and CDR2 SNEGSKA (reference sequence). CDR3 sequence reads: CSAANPNTQYF. CDR3 in DNA: TGCAGTGCGGCCAACCCGAATACGCAGTATTTT.

This chain uses TRBV6-6 with TRBJ2-4; 8 bases agree with TRBD1. This CDR3 has 15 residues. Germline V gives CDR1 MNHNY, CDR2 SVGAGI (reference sequence). V was pared by 7 bases and J by 1 base, with 6 bases of the junction left unmatched. CDR3 region: CASTLDRGAKNIQYF. The CDR3 coding sequence is TGTGCCAGCACCCTAGACAGGGGTGCCAAAAACATTCAGTACTTC.

The chain recombines TRBV10-3 with TRBJ1-2; possible D gene TRBD1, 5 bases. V was trimmed by 7 bases and J by 8 bases, leaving 17 bases between them. Germline CDR1 is ENHRY and CDR2 is SYGVKD. The CDR3 is made up of 13 amino acids. DNA for the CDR3: TGTGCCATCACCGGGGCAGGGCCAAGCGGCTACACCTTC. Translated, it gives CAITGAGPSGYTF.

V usage is TRBV21-1 and J usage is TRBJ2-7; TRBD1 is the table's D call and was not checked against the DNA. TRBV21-1 is described as a pseudogene. The length of the CDR3 is 18 residues. CDR3 in amino acids: CASSKEHLLGLRTYEQYF. The CDR3 nucleotides are TGTGCCAGCAGCAAAGAGCATTTATTGGGCCTAAGAACCTACGAGCAGTACTTC.